These T cell receptor beta chains were read from a single sample in a study of cytomegalovirus exposure and HLA in healthy donors. Sequenced by immunoSEQ multiplex PCR; TCRdb stores in-frame clones only, minus some. This sample has 150,000 to 200,000 clones; more than 70% occur once, and the top ten carry about 0.26%. Sequencing was performed on PBMCs. These receptors all come from a boy under 18 in good health and CMV-seronegative. Both conserved end residues are part of each CDR3. The D gene is left open where the match is weak. Size values are once, few and many counts, or a class for expanded clones, and some rows have none.

V,J,D,size,CDR3,DNA
TRBV19,TRBJ2-3,-,once,CASSSAGPRGTQYF,TGTGCCAGTAGTTCGGCAGGCCCCAGGGGTACGCAGTATTTT
TRBV5-4,TRBJ1-1,-,few,CASSPGGEGTEAFF,TGTGCCAGCAGCCCCGGGGGGGAAGGCACTGAAGCTTTCTTT
TRBV7-9,TRBJ2-7,TRBD1,few,CSGSDRPYEQYF,TGTTCCGGATCGGACAGGCCGTACGAGCAGTACTTC
TRBV13,TRBJ1-4,TRBD1,once,CASSLGDREKLFF,TGTGCCAGCAGCTTAGGGGACAGGGAAAAACTGTTTTTT
TRBV7-8,TRBJ1-3,TRBD1,-,CASSSDRASPAIYF,TGTGCCAGCAGCTCGGACAGGGCCTCACCGGCCATATATTTT
TRBV5-1,TRBJ1-2,TRBD1,-,CASSTDGTGNYGYTF,TGCGCCAGCAGCACGGACGGGACAGGGAACTATGGCTACACCTTC
TRBV27,TRBJ2-7,-,-,CASSLIGGPGEQYF,TGTGCCAGCAGTTTAATTGGGGGCCCGGGCGAGCAGTACTTC
TRBV2,TRBJ2-3,-,-,CASVGGADTQYF,TGTGCCAGCGTTGGGGGCGCAGATACGCAGTATTTT
TRBV7-9,TRBJ2-3,-,-,CASSSLQGADTQYF,TGTGCCAGCAGCTCCCTCCAGGGCGCAGATACGCAGTATTTT
TRBV7-2,TRBJ2-2,-,-,CASSQITGSTGELFF,TGTGCCAGCAGCCAGATCACGGGGAGCACCGGGGAGCTGTTTTTT
TRBV9,TRBJ1-1,-,-,CASSVGSSTVNTEAFF,TGTGCCAGCAGCGTAGGTAGCTCGACCGTGAACACTGAAGCTTTCTTT
TRBV10-3,TRBJ2-1,-,-,CAISELDSLTYNEQFF,TGTGCCATCAGTGAGTTGGACAGCCTAACCTACAATGAGCAGTTCTTC
TRBV15,TRBJ1-5,TRBD1,-,CATSRDGTGVIWSNQPQHF,TGTGCCACCAGCAGAGATGGGACAGGGGTGATTTGGAGCAATCAGCCCCAGCATTTT
TRBV4-3,TRBJ1-2,-,-,CASSQGDGYTF,TGCGCCAGCAGCCAAGGCGATGGCTACACCTTC
TRBV5-5,TRBJ2-3,TRBD2,-,CASSFLIRGGGADTQYF,TGTGCCAGCAGCTTCCTAATTCGCGGCGGGGGGGCAGATACGCAGTATTTT
TRBV7-6,TRBJ2-1,-,-,CASGAGFYNEQFF,TGTGCCAGCGGGGCGGGGTTCTACAATGAGCAGTTCTTC
TRBV2,TRBJ2-7,TRBD1,few,CASSEAWTGGLYEQYF,TGTGCCAGCAGTGAAGCTTGGACAGGGGGTCTCTACGAGCAGTACTTC
TRBV4-1,TRBJ1-6,TRBD1,-,CASSLPKMTGGANSPLHF,TGCGCCAGCAGCCTGCCAAAAATGACAGGGGGCGCTAATTCACCCCTCCACTTT
TRBV6-1,TRBJ2-3,-,-,CASSSTGFTDTQYF,TGTGCCAGCAGTTCAACAGGTTTCACAGATACGCAGTATTTT
TRBV27,TRBJ1-2,-,-,CASSSPSGGRPSGYTF,TGTGCCAGCAGTTCCCCCAGCGGGGGCAGGCCAAGCGGCTACACCTTC
TRBV9,TRBJ2-1,TRBD1,-,CASTAKDRGVNNEQFF,TGTGCCAGCACCGCCAAGGACAGGGGGGTAAATAATGAGCAGTTCTTC
TRBV14,TRBJ1-1,-,-,CASSQQSRGTEAFF,TGTGCCAGCAGCCAACAGTCCCGGGGGACTGAAGCTTTCTTT
TRBV11-2,TRBJ2-5,-,-,CASSLGVGAGAQETQYF,TGTGCCAGCAGCTTAGGGGTGGGGGCAGGGGCCCAAGAGACCCAGTACTTC
TRBV7-2,TRBJ2-7,-,once,CASSLLSWDNGGEQYF,TGTGCCAGCAGCTTACTTTCTTGGGACAACGGAGGAGAGCAGTACTTC
TRBV7-9,TRBJ2-5,-,-,CSSSQWSAPVETQYF,TGTTCCAGCAGCCAGTGGTCCGCTCCTGTAGAGACCCAGTACTTC
TRBV28,TRBJ1-1,-,once,CASSYTRQNWPNTEAFF,TGTGCCAGCAGTTATACCCGACAGAATTGGCCCAACACTGAAGCTTTCTTT
TRBV18,TRBJ2-7,TRBD1,-,CASSPWDSYEQYF,TGTGCCAGCTCACCATGGGACAGCTACGAGCAGTACTTC
TRBV30,TRBJ1-5,-,-,CAWSVGRDNQPQHF,TGTGCCTGGAGTGTAGGGCGGGACAATCAGCCCCAGCATTTT
TRBV20-1,TRBJ1-1,TRBD1,-,CSALQGAEAFF,TGCAGTGCTTTACAGGGGGCTGAAGCTTTCTTT
TRBV7-2,TRBJ1-1,TRBD1,-,CASSLAPGGYTEAFF,TGTGCCAGCAGCTTAGCCCCAGGGGGCTACACTGAAGCTTTCTTT
TRBV5-1,TRBJ2-7,TRBD1,once,CASSNNGQGLYEQYF,TGCGCCAGCAGTAATAACGGACAGGGGCTATACGAGCAGTACTTC
TRBV18,TRBJ2-7,-,-,CASSPAGYPYEQYF,TGTGCCAGCTCACCAGCAGGGTACCCCTACGAGCAGTACTTC
TRBV7-8,TRBJ2-7,TRBD1,-,CASTGGRSYEQYF,TGTGCCAGCACAGGGGGCCGCTCCTACGAGCAGTACTTC
TRBV30,TRBJ2-2,-,-,CAWSSNLGQRLFF,TGTGCCTGGAGTTCAAATTTGGGACAACGGCTGTTTTTT
TRBV30,TRBJ1-1,-,once,CAWRQWERTEAFF,TGTGCCTGGAGACAGTGGGAGAGGACTGAAGCTTTCTTT
TRBV10-3,TRBJ1-2,TRBD1,-,CAITTRQGSNYGYTF,TGTGCCATCACCACCCGACAGGGATCAAACTATGGCTACACCTTC
TRBV27,TRBJ2-3,TRBD1,-,CASSKPGTGYDF,TGTGCCAGCAGCAAACCCGGGACAGGGTATGATTTT
TRBV5-4,TRBJ1-6,-,-,CASSRWGGYNSPLHF,TGTGCCAGCAGCCGATGGGGGGGCTACAATTCACCCCTCCACTTT
TRBV9,TRBJ2-1,-,-,CASSATLVHEQFF,TGTGCCAGCAGCGCGACATTAGTCCATGAGCAGTTCTTC
TRBV9,TRBJ1-6,-,once,CASSPGGDNSPLHF,TGTGCCAGCAGCCCCGGGGGGGATAATTCACCCCTCCACTTT
TRBV7-6,TRBJ1-1,-,once,CASSLREVAFEAFF,TGTGCCAGCAGCTTACGGGAGGTGGCTTTTGAAGCTTTCTTT
TRBV7-9,TRBJ2-2,TRBD1,-,CASSPGQVGGTGELFF,TGTGCCAGCAGTCCGGGACAGGTCGGCGGCACCGGGGAGCTGTTTTTT
TRBV5-1,TRBJ2-7,-,once,CASSFGGYSYEQYF,TGCGCCAGCAGCTTCGGAGGGTACTCCTACGAGCAGTACTTC
TRBV6-5,TRBJ1-3,-,-,CASSREDSRGNTIYF,TGTGCCAGCAGCCGGGAGGACAGTCGAGGAAACACCATATATTTT
TRBV19,TRBJ1-1,-,-,CASSDGTRDSNTEAFF,TGTGCCAGTAGCGACGGGACAAGGGATTCCAACACTGAAGCTTTCTTT
TRBV21-1,TRBJ2-5,-,-,CASSKEAGQGEETQYF,TGTGCCAGCAGCAAAGAGGCGGGACAGGGAGAAGAGACCCAGTACTTC